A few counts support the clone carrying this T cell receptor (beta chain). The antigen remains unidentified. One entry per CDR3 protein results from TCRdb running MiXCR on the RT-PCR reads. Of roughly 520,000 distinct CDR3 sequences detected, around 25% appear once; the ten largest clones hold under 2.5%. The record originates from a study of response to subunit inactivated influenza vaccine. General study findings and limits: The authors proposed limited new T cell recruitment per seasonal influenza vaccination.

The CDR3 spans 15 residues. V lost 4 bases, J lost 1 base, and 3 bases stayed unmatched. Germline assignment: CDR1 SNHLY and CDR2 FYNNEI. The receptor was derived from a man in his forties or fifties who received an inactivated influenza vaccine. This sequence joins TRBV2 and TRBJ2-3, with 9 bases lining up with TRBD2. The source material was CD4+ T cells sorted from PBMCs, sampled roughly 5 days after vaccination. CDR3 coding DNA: TGTGCCAGCAGTGCCAGGACTAGCGGCACAGATACGCAGTATTTT. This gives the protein CASSARTSGTDTQYF.